This T cell receptor beta chain was recorded in a study of blood T cell repertoires in COVID-19. Study as a whole: Samples taken during acute and convalescent COVID-19 were collected in the United States, Italy and Spain. Nucleic acid was either cDNA or gDNA, and it came from T cells, B-cell-depleted T cells, or PBMCs.

Original analysis: Amplifying reference gene primers gave estimates of nucleated cell counts. Some clones are missing from TCRdb's copy, which holds only in-frame ones; the method was immunoSEQ multiplex PCR. V, J and clone size are those of that table, while D and trimming were read from the DNA. The data contain approximately 170,000 clones, approximately 80% of them seen just once; the ten biggest clones take up about an eighth. The germline V gene has CDR1 MNHNY and CDR2 SVGAGI (reference sequence). The V gene lost 11 bases and the J gene lost 0 bases, with 10 bases spanning the gap. The CDR3 runs to 13 residues.

V is TRBV6-6 and J is TRBJ1-4; D perhaps matches TRBD1 (5 bases). The source is a man aged 65 to 85 who had recovered from COVID-19. Sequencing input: peripheral blood. The CDR3 bases are TGTGCCTCCAGGGCCTCAACTAATGAAAAACTGTTTTTT. Its translation is CASRASTNEKLFF.